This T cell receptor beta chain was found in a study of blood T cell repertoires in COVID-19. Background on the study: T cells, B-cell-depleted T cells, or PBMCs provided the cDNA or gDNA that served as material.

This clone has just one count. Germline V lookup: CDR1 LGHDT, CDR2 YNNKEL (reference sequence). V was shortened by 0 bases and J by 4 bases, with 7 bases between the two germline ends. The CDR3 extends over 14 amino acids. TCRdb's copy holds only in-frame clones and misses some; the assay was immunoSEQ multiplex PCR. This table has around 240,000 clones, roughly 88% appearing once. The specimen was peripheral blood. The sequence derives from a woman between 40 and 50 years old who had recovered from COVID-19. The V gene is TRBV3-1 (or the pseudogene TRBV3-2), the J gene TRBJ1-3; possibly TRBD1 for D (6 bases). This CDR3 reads CASSQETGGNTIYF. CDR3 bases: TGTGCCAGCAGCCAAGAAACAGGGGGAAACACCATATATTTT.